The sequence of this T cell receptor beta chain was determined in a study of memory CD8 T cells in hepatitis C reinfection. Background on the study: Pre-reinfection sampling occurred 55 to 20 weeks ahead of detected reinfection.

About this clone itself: One end of the junction varies from germline; a read error may be responsible.

Sequenced by immunoSEQ multiplex PCR; TCRdb stores in-frame clones only, minus some. The sample has tens of thousands of clones; 89% are singletons. As to time point: pre-reinfection, 55 to 20 weeks before reinfection detection. No in vitro expansion preceded TCR sequencing of the sorted cells. Germline CDR1 and CDR2: SEHNR and FQNEAQ (reference sequence). The CDR3 spans 14 residues. The sequencing input was naive CD8+ T cells sorted from blood. The V gene is TRBV7-9, the J gene TRBJ2-7; 10 bases fit TRBD2. The TCR originated in a man aged 18 to 30 with hepatitis C virus infection. CDR3 loop: CASSLAGVTYEQYF. In nucleotides, the CDR3 is TGTGCCAGCAGCCTAGCGGGAGTGACCTACGAGCAGTACTTC.